This T cell receptor beta chain was recovered during a study of vaccination and CD4 T cells after COVID-19. Study at large: Four females and six males made up the convalescents, with two Hispanic.

Regarding treatment: roughly 10-day PBMC culture with coronavirus spike peptide pools or control peptides (ViraFEST assay). ViraFEST used peptide pools to expand antigen-specific T cells and subsequently sequenced their TCRs. Notes on the study in general: For convalescent patients, 304 of the 307 vaccine-specific clones analyzed were classified as spike mono-reactive.

Sequencing of DNA taken from cultured CD4+ T cells relied on the Oncomine TCR Beta short-read assay. TCRdb itself ran the PCR reads through MiXCR, one entry per CDR3 protein. The sample records around 10,000 distinct CDR3 sequences, 40% to 60% being singletons. The germline V and J ends were trimmed by 4 bases and 6 bases, with 20 bases remaining between them. The CDR3 totals 16 residues. In germline, CDR1 is MNHEY, CDR2 SMNVEV (reference sequence). As to this clonotype: The target antigen is unknown.

The TCR was taken from a human donor who had recovered from COVID-19. Sequenced: CD4+ T cells from blood, cultured in vitro. V and J are TRBV27 and TRBJ2-3, with D possibly TRBD2 on 8 matching bases. Here the CDR3 DNA reads TGTGCCAGCAGTTCTAAGGGACTAGGGGGCTTGGATACGCAGTATTTT. Residues: CASSSKGLGGLDTQYF.